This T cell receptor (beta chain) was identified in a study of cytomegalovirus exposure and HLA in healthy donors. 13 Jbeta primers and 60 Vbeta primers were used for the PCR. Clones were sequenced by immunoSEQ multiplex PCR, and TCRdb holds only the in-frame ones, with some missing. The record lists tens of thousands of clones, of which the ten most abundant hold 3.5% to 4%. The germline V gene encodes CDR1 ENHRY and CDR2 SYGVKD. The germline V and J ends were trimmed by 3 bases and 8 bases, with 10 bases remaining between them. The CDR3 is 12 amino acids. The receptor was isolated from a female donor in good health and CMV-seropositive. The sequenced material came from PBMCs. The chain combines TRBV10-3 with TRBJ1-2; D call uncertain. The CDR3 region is CAISDTAGGYTF. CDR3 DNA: TGTGCCATCAGTGACACCGCCGGGGGCTACACCTTC.